A single sample gave rise to the 24 T cell receptor beta chains below, sequenced in a study of blood T cell repertoires in COVID-19. Generated by immunoSEQ multiplex PCR, the TCRdb table keeps only in-frame clones and is missing some. This table holds under 75,000 clones, approximately 92% found once. The material sequenced was peripheral blood. The receptors come from a man aged 50 to 59 with active COVID-19.

This sequence joins TRBV5-8 and TRBJ2-3, with TRBD2 matching over 11 bases. This CDR3 contains 16 residues. Per the germline V gene, CDR1 is SGHTS and CDR2 is YDEGEE. Trimming at V came to 3 bases and at J to 2 bases, leaving 5 bases not matched to a gene. The CDR3 spells CASSSSLAGVTDTQYF. In DNA form, the CDR3 reads TGTGCCAGCAGCTCCTCACTAGCGGGAGTCACAGATACGCAGTATTTT.

This chain connects TRBV28 to TRBJ1-6; D possibly corresponds to TRBD1 (5 bases). The germline V and J ends were trimmed by 4 bases and 14 bases, with 12 bases remaining between them. The germline V gene has CDR1 MDHEN and CDR2 SYDVKM. The CDR3 has 12 amino acids. The CDR3 reads CASSSGLVALHF. CDR3 coding DNA: TGTGCCAGCAGTTCGGGACTGGTGGCCCTCCACTTT.

The chain joins TRBV28 to TRBJ1-2; tentatively, D is TRBD1 (5 bases). The germline gives CDR1 MDHEN, CDR2 SYDVKM. This CDR3 contains 15 residues. Trimming removed 3 bases from V and 7 bases from J, with 18 bases in between. The CDR3 DNA is TGTGCCAGCAGTTTCCTAACAGGCGTCCGGCTTGGCTACACCTTC. This translates into CASSFLTGVRLGYTF.

This rearrangement joins TRBV10-3 to TRBJ2-2; D is unclear. The CDR3 is made up of 12 amino acids. CDR1 is ENHRY and CDR2 is SYGVKD in the germline V gene. V lost 8 bases, J lost 3 bases, and 7 bases lay in between. CDR3 DNA sequence: TGTGCCATCCGAAGCTACACCGGGGAGCTGTTTTTT. Encoded protein: CAIRSYTGELFF.

V usage is TRBV19 and J usage is TRBJ2-2, with 9 nucleotides matching TRBD1. The CDR3 is 15 amino acids. Germline trimming cut 3 bases from V and 6 bases from J; bases unmatched to any gene: 5. Germline CDR1 reads LNHDA; CDR2 reads SQIVND (reference sequence). This CDR3 is CASSIGDRVPGELFF. As DNA, the CDR3 is TGTGCCAGTAGTATTGGGGACAGGGTTCCCGGGGAGCTGTTTTTT. Full variable domain (missing parts from reference TRBV19 and TRBJ2-2): DGGITQSPKYLFRKEGQNVTLSCEQNLNHDAMYWYRQDPGQGLRLIYYSQIVNDFQKGDIAEGYSVSREKKESFPLTVTSAQKNPTAFYLCASSIGDRVPGELFFGEGSRLTVL.

The genes are TRBV5-1 and TRBJ1-1, with D unclear. Trimming shortened V by 5 bases and J by 6 bases, and 14 bases separated the two germline ends. CDR1 and CDR2 (germline): SGHRS, YFSETQ. This CDR3 has 13 amino acids. The DNA for the CDR3 is TGCGCCAGCAGTCTAGAGGGATCTGCTGAAGCTTTCTTT. As protein: CASSLEGSAEAFF. Full variable domain (outside the CDR3, taken from reference TRBV5-1 and TRBJ1-1): KAGVTQTPRYLIKTRGQQVTLSCSPISGHRSVSWYQQTPGQGLQFLFEYFSETQRNKGNFPGRFSGRQFSNSRSEMNVSTLELGDSALYLCASSLEGSAEAFFGQGTRLTVV.

The V call is TRBV18, the J call TRBJ2-5; D gene unclear. CDR3 length: 17 amino acids. Trimming pared 0 bases from V and 7 bases from J, leaving 21 bases between. Germline-derived CDR1 and CDR2 are KGHSH and LQKENI. CDR3: CASSPPGLAGSVGTQYF. The DNA for the CDR3 is TGTGCCAGCTCACCACCGGGTTTAGCTGGCTCGGTTGGGACCCAGTACTTC.

The chain has TRBV9 and TRBJ2-7; 9 bases are shared with TRBD2. J lost 2 bases, V lost 0 bases, and 6 bases had no gene match. This CDR3 is 16 amino acids long. Germline CDR1 SGDLS, CDR2 YYNGEE. The CDR3: CASSVDGLAGTYEQYF. As DNA, the CDR3 is TGTGCCAGCAGCGTAGATGGTCTAGCGGGAACCTACGAGCAGTACTTC.

The V and J genes are TRBV27 and TRBJ2-4; possibly TRBD1 for D (5 bases). V lost 5 bases and J lost 0, with 23 bases in between. This CDR3 comprises 19 residues. Germline CDR1 MNHEY, CDR2 SMNVEV (reference sequence). The chain's CDR3 is CASSLGVTQNTQAKNIQYF. In DNA, the CDR3 is TGTGCCAGCAGTCTAGGGGTGACACAAAACACCCAAGCCAAAAACATTCAGTACTTC.

This rearrangement joins TRBV6-1 to TRBJ2-2; tentatively, D is TRBD2 (5 bases). Deletions cut 0 bases from V and 3 bases from J, with 11 bases between. CDR3 length: 16 residues. Germline CDR1 is MNHNS and CDR2 is SASEGT. The CDR3 here is CASSEAQRLYTGELFF. CDR3 DNA sequence: TGTGCCAGCAGTGAAGCCCAGCGGCTCTACACCGGGGAGCTGTTTTTT.

This clone was counted between two and nine times. The J gene is TRBJ1-6, the V gene TRBV9, with D uncertain. Germline V lookup: CDR1 SGDLS, CDR2 YYNGEE. Trimming removed 0 bases at V and 9 bases at J, with 7 bases between. This CDR3 spans 13 amino acids. The CDR3 loop is CASSVAEGSPLHF. As DNA, the CDR3 is TGTGCCAGCAGCGTAGCGGAGGGTTCACCCCTCCACTTT. The variable domain in full, with the rest retrieved from reference TRBV9 and TRBJ1-6, is DSGVTQTPKHLITATGQRVTLRCSPRSGDLSVYWYQQSLDQGLQFLIQYYNGEERAKGNILERFSAQQFPDLHSELNLSSLELGDSALYFCASSVAEGSPLHFGNGTRLTVT.

This rearrangement joins TRBV6-2 or TRBV6-3 to TRBJ1-6, with 11 positions matching TRBD1. Germline V lookup: CDR1 MNHEY, CDR2 SVGEGT. The CDR3 consists of 15 residues. V was pared by 2 bases and J by 10 bases, with 4 bases of the junction left unmatched. As DNA, the CDR3 is TGTGCCAGCAGTTACGGGACAGGGGGAGTCTCACCCCTCCACTTT. Protein: CASSYGTGGVSPLHF.

This rearrangement joins TRBV12-3 or TRBV12-4 to TRBJ1-3; D not resolved. V was pared by 9 bases and J by 0 bases, with 9 bases between. This CDR3 has 13 amino acids. The CDR3 spells CASDTPSGNTIYF. The CDR3, as DNA: TGTGCCAGTGACACACCCTCTGGAAACACCATATATTTT.

The V call is TRBV19, the J call TRBJ2-1, with a tentative D call TRBD2 (5 bases). The ends were cut back, 6 bases at V and 8 bases at J, with 20 bases in the middle. Looked up from germline, CDR1 is LNHDA and CDR2 is SQIVND (reference sequence). CDR3 size: 15 residues. CDR3 DNA sequence: TGTGCCAGTAGCCCGAGAGGTATTAGCGTTGATGAGCAGTTCTTC. This codes for CASSPRGISVDEQFF. Variable domain in full (rest from reference TRBV19 and TRBJ2-1): DGGITQSPKYLFRKEGQNVTLSCEQNLNHDAMYWYRQDPGQGLRLIYYSQIVNDFQKGDIAEGYSVSREKKESFPLTVTSAQKNPTAFYLCASSPRGISVDEQFFGPGTRLTVL.

The chain uses TRBV7-2 and TRBJ2-1; D is possibly TRBD2 (5 bases). Germline lookup yields CDR1 SGHTA and CDR2 FQGNSA. Trimming shortened V by 1 base and J by 4 bases, and 8 bases separated the two germline ends. The CDR3 contains 14 residues. The CDR3 nucleotides are TGTGCCAGCAGCTTAGTTAGACTATACAATGAGCAGTTCTTC. Translating it yields CASSLVRLYNEQFF.

This chain connects TRBV21-1 to TRBJ2-7; the table's TRBD2 call for D was not verified on the DNA. TRBV21-1 is a known pseudogene. The CDR3 runs 15 residues. In nucleotides, the CDR3 is TGTGCCAGCAGCACCCGTAGAATTCTTAGCTACGAGCAGTACTTC. This gives the protein CASSTRRILSYEQYF.

The V call is TRBV19, the J call TRBJ2-5, with 9 bases that match TRBD1. Trimming removed 4 bases from V and 5 bases from J; junction bases left unmatched: 5. Looked up from germline, CDR1 is LNHDA and CDR2 is SQIVND (reference sequence). The CDR3 length is 14 residues. Here the CDR3 DNA reads TGTGCCAGTAGTAATACAGGGGGCCTGGAGACCCAGTACTTC. The encoded protein is CASSNTGGLETQYF. The entire variable domain, with the rest obtained from reference TRBV19 and TRBJ2-5, is as follows: DGGITQSPKYLFRKEGQNVTLSCEQNLNHDAMYWYRQDPGQGLRLIYYSQIVNDFQKGDIAEGYSVSREKKESFPLTVTSAQKNPTAFYLCASSNTGGLETQYFGPGTRLLVL.

The CDR3 spells CASSLGGFTEAFF. As DNA, the CDR3 is TGTGCCAGCAGCTTAGGGGGCTTTACTGAAGCTTTCTTT. The genes are TRBV11-2 and TRBJ1-1, with D tentatively TRBD1 (5 bases). The CDR3 sequence is 13 residues long. V gave up 1 base and J gave up 5 bases, with 8 bases separating them. Germline CDR1 SGHAT, CDR2 FQNNGV.

The rearrangement links TRBV28 to TRBJ1-5; D may be TRBD1 (6 bases). This CDR3 spans 13 amino acids. Trimming took 6 bases from V and 5 from J, leaving 11 bases between them. Germline CDR1 reads MDHEN; CDR2 reads SYDVKM. CDR3 in amino acids: CASRQGSDQPQHF. CDR3 nucleotides: TGTGCCAGCAGACAGGGCAGCGATCAGCCCCAGCATTTT.

This chain uses TRBV5-5 with TRBJ1-5, with TRBD1 as a possible D gene (6 bases). The germline gives CDR1 SGHKS, CDR2 YYEKEE (reference sequence). The CDR3 has 15 residues. Trimming left V 1 base short and J 0 bases short, with 8 bases between. Here the CDR3 reads CASSLKGDSNQPQHF. CDR3 nucleotide sequence: TGTGCCAGCAGCTTGAAGGGGGATAGCAATCAGCCCCAGCATTTT.

The chain couples TRBV6-5 to TRBJ2-1; no clear D gene. Trimming left V 6 bases short and J 5 bases short, with 11 bases between. From germline, CDR1 is MNHEY and CDR2 SVGAGI. The CDR3 extends over 13 amino acids. The CDR3 is CASSRLYNNEQFF. CDR3 sequence (DNA): TGTGCCAGCAGCCGACTCTATAACAATGAGCAGTTCTTC.

The chain links TRBV27 to TRBJ1-2; D gene uncertain. CDR3 length equals 13 residues. V was shortened by 0 bases and J by 13 bases, with 15 bases between the two germline ends. CDR1 is MNHEY and CDR2 is SMNVEV in the germline V gene (reference sequence). The CDR3 nucleotides read TGTGCCAGCAGTTTATCGATAGGGAGCCGAGGCACCTTC. It encodes CASSLSIGSRGTF.

CDR3 DNA: TGTGCCAGCAGCCACGGACAGGAGGAGACCCAGTACTTC. Its translation: CASSHGQEETQYF. The chain links TRBV28 to TRBJ2-5; 7 nucleotides align to TRBD1. Trimming cost V 6 bases and J 5 bases; bases outside gene matches: 6. This CDR3 spans 13 amino acids. CDR1 and CDR2 from the germline V gene are MDHEN and SYDVKM. Drawing the rest from reference TRBV28 and TRBJ2-5, the complete variable domain is DVKVTQSSRYLVKRTGEKVFLECVQDMDHENMFWYRQDPGLGLRLIYFSYDVKMKEKGDIPEGYSVSREKKERFSLILESASTNQTSMYLCASSHGQEETQYFGPGTRLLVL.

This clone was recorded only once. The chain employs TRBV7-2 and TRBJ2-7; D might be TRBD2 (6 bases). Trimming stripped 1 base from V and 4 bases from J, with 11 bases between. The germline gives CDR1 SGHTA, CDR2 FQGNSA. The CDR3 loop spans 14 amino acids. CDR3 residues: CASSLGRGSYEQYF. The CDR3 nucleotides are TGTGCCAGCAGCTTAGGGCGGGGTTCTTACGAGCAGTACTTC.